The source of this T cell receptor beta chain is a study of CD8 T cells in Susac syndrome. Findings of the study overall: It was acknowledged in the study that its TCR sequencing and HLA analysis involved a relatively small number of individuals.

About this clonotype itself: Its antigen is unidentified.

From blood CD8+ and CD4+ T cells, the TCR beta chain was sequenced. TEMRA cells were enriched by FACS, and CD4+ and CD8+ T cells were negatively isolated. When the RNA was reverse transcribed, random hexamers were used with an input of roughly 0.5 to 1 ug. MiXCR, applied by TCRdb to the immunoSEQ multiplex PCR reads, yields one record per CDR3 protein. The table shows approximately 160,000 distinct CDR3 sequences, with 85% to 95% occurring only once. Trimming took 4 bases from V and 2 from J; bases not matched to a gene: 3. The CDR3 contains 15 residues. Germline V gives CDR1 MGHRA, CDR2 YSYEKL. The TCR originated in a human donor in good health. Specimen: CD4+ T cells from PBMCs. The rearrangement uses TRBV4-1 and TRBJ2-7; TRBD2 matches at 12 bases. In nucleotides, the CDR3 is TGCGCCAGCAGCCGACTAGCGGGGGCTCCCTACGAGCAGTACTTC. Residues: CASSRLAGAPYEQYF.